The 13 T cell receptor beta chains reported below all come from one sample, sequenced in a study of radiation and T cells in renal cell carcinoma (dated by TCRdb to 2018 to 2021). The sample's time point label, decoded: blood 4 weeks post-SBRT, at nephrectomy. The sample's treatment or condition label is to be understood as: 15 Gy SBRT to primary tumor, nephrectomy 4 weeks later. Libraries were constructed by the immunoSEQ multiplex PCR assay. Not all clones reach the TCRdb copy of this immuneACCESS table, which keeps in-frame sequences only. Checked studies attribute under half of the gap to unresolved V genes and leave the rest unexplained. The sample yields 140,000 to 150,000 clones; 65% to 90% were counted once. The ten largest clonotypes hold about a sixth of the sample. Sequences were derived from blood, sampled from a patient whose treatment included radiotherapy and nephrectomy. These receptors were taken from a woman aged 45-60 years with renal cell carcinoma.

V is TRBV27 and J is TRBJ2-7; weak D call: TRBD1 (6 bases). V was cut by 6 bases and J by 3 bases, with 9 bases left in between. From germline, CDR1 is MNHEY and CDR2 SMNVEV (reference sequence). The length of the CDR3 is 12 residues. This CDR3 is CASRDSRYEQYF. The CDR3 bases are TGTGCCAGCAGGGACAGCCGCTACGAGCAGTACTTC.

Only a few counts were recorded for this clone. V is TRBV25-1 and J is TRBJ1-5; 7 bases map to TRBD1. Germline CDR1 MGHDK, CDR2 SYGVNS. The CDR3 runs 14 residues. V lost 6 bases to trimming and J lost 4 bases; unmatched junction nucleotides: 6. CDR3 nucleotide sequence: TGTGCCAGCAGGGAGACAGGGTTTAATCAGCCCCAGCATTTT. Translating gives CASRETGFNQPQHF. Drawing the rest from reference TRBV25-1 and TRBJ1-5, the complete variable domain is EADIYQTPRYLVIGTGKKITLECSQTMGHDKMYWYQQDPGMELHLIHYSYGVNSTEKGDLSSESTVSRIRTEHFPLTLESARPSHTSQYLCASRETGFNQPQHFGDGTRLSIL.

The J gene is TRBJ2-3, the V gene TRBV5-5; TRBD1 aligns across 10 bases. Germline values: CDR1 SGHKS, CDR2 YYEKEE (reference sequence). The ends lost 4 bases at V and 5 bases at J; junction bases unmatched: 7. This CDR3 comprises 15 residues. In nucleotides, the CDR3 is TGTGCCAGCAGCCCGTGGACAGGGGGGCAAGATACGCAGTATTTT. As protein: CASSPWTGGQDTQYF.

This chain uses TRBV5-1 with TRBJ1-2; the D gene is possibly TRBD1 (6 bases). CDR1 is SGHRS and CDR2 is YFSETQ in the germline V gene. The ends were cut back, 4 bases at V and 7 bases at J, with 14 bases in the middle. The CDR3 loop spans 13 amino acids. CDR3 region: CASSPDRQVGYTF. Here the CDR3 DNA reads TGCGCCAGCAGCCCGGACCGACAGGTTGGCTACACCTTC.

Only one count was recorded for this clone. The DNA of the CDR3 is TGTGCCAGCAGCCGGGGACAGGGGGAAGAGACCCAGTACTTC. Residues: CASSRGQGEETQYF. The chain links TRBV5-4 to TRBJ2-5; 11 bases line up with TRBD1. This CDR3 has 14 amino acids. Germline V lookup: CDR1 SGHNT, CDR2 YYREEE (reference sequence). Trimming took 4 bases from V and 3 from J; bases not matched to a gene: 2. The whole variable domain, filled in from reference TRBV5-4 and TRBJ2-5, reads ETGVTQSPTHLIKTRGQQVTLRCSSQSGHNTVSWYQQALGQGPQFIFQYYREEENGRGNFPPRFSGLQFPNYSSELNVNALELDDSALYLCASSRGQGEETQYFGPGTRLLVL.

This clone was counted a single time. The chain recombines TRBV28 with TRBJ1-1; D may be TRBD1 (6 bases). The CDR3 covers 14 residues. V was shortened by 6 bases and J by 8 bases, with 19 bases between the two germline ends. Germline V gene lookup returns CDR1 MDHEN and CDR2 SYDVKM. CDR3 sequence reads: CASRVRGDMTEAFF. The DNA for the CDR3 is TGTGCCAGCAGAGTAAGGGGGGATATGACAGAAGCTTTCTTT.

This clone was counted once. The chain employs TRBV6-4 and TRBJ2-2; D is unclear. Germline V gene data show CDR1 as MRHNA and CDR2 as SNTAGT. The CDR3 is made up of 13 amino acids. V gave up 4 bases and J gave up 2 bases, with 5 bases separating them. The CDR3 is CASSGSNTGELFF. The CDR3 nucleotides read TGTGCCAGCAGTGGGAGTAACACCGGGGAGCTGTTTTTT.

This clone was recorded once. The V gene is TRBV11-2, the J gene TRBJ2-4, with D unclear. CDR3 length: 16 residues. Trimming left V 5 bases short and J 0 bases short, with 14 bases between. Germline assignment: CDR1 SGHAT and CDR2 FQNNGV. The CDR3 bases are TGTGCCAGCAGCCCGCGTTATGGGCTAGCCAAAAACATTCAGTACTTC. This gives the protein CASSPRYGLAKNIQYF.

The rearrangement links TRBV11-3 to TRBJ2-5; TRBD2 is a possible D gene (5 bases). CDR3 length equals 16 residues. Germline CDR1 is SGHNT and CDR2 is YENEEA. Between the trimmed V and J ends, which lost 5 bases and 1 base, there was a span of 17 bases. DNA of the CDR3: TGTGCCAGCAGCGAGGGCCAGACTCATCTCCAAGAGACCCAGTACTTC. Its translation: CASSEGQTHLQETQYF.

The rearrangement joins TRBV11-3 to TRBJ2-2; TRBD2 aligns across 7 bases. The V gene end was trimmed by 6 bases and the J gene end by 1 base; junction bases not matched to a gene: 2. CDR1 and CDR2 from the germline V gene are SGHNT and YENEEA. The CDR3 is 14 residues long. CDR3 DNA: TGTGCCAGCAGGGCTAGCGGGAACACCGGGGAGCTGTTTTTT. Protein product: CASRASGNTGELFF. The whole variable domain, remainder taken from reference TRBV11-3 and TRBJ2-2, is EAGVVQSPRYKIIEKKQPVAFWCNPISGHNTLYWYLQNLGQGPELLIRYENEEAVDDSQLPKDRFSAERLKGVDSTLKIQPAELGDSAVYLCASRASGNTGELFFGEGSRLTVL.

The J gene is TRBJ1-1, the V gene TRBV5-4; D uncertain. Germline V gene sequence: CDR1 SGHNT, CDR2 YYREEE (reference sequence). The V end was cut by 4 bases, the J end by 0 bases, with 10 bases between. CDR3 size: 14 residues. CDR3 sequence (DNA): TGTGCCAGCAGCATATGGCTGATGAACACTGAAGCTTTCTTT. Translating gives CASSIWLMNTEAFF.

This CDR3 is CASGGGRGEKLFF. The CDR3 nucleotides read TGTGCCAGCGGTGGGGGCAGGGGGGAAAAACTGTTTTTT. This chain joins TRBV2 and TRBJ1-4; TRBD1 agrees at 7 bases. Germline trimming cut 8 bases from V and 8 bases from J; bases unmatched to any gene: 8. This CDR3 is 13 amino acids long. Germline CDR1 reads SNHLY; CDR2 reads FYNNEI.

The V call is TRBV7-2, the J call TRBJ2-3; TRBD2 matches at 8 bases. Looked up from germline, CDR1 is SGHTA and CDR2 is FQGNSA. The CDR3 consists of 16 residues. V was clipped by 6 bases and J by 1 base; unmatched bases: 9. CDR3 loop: CASSRPPGGGTDTQYF. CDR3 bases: TGTGCCAGCAGTCGACCCCCGGGGGGGGGCACAGATACGCAGTATTTT. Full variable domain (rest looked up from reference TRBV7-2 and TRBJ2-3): GAGVSQSPSNKVTEKGKDVELRCDPISGHTALYWYRQSLGQGLEFLIYFQGNSAPDKSGLPSDRFSAERTGGSVSTLTIQRTQQEDSAVYLCASSRPPGGGTDTQYFGPGTRLTVL.